Sequencing of this TCR beta chain was carried out in a study of shared clonotypes between healthy human individuals. Study-wide background: Plates per donor: three CD4 naive, three CD4 memory, two CD8 naive, one CD8 memory.

This CDR3 comprises 16 residues. After removal of 2 bases from V and 10 bases from J, the junction contained 13 bases not matched to a gene. Germline CDR1 is MDHEN and CDR2 is SYDVKM. The assay was immunoSEQ multiplex PCR, and TCRdb's table has in-frame clones only and misses some. The repertoire holds 1.5 million to 2.5 million clones, about 95% seen once, with 1% to 1.5% in the top ten. Positive CCR7 selection of CD45RO-negative cells yielded the naive CD8 cells, and terminally differentiated effector memory CD45RA+ cells were excluded. The J gene is TRBJ2-1, the V gene TRBV28, with 8 bases aligning to TRBD2. This TCR was sampled from a young man in good health. The specimen sequenced was naive CD8+ T cells sorted from blood. The CDR3: CASSLQAAGGHREQFF. The CDR3 DNA is TGTGCCAGCAGTTTACAGGCGGCGGGGGGACATCGGGAGCAGTTCTTC. The variable domain in full, with the rest retrieved from reference TRBV28 and TRBJ2-1, is DVKVTQSSRYLVKRTGEKVFLECVQDMDHENMFWYRQDPGLGLRLIYFSYDVKMKEKGDIPEGYSVSREKKERFSLILESASTNQTSMYLCASSLQAAGGHREQFFGPGTRLTVL.